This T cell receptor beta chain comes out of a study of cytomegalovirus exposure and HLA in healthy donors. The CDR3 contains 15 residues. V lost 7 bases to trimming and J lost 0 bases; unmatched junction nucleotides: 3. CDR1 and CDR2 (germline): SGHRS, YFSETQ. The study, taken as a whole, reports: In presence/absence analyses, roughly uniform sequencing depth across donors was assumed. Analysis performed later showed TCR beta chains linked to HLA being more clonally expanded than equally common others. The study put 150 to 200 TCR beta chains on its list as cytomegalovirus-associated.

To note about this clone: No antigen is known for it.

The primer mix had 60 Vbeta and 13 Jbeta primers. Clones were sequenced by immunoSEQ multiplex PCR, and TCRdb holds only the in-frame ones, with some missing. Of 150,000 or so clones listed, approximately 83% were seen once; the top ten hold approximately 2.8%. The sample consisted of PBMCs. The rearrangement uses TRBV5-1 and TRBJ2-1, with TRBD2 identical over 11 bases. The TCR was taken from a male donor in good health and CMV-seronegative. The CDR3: CASATSGVSYNEQFF. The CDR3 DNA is TGCGCCAGCGCGACTAGCGGGGTCTCCTACAATGAGCAGTTCTTC.